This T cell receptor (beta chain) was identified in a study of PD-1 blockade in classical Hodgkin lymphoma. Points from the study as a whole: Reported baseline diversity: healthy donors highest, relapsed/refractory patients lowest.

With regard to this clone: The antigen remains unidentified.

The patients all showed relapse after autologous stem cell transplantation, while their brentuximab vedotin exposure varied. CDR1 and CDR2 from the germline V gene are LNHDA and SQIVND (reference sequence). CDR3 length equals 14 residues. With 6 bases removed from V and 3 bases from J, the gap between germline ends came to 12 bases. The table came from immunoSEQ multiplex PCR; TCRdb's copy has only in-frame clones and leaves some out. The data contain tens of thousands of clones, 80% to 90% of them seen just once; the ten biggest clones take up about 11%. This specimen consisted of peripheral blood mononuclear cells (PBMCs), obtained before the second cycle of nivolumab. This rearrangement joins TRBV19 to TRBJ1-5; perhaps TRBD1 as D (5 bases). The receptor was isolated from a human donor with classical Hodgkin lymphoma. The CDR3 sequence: CASSRDGHNQPQHF. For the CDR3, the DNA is TGTGCCAGTAGCCGGGACGGCCACAATCAGCCCCAGCATTTT. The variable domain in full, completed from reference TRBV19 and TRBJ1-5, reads DGGITQSPKYLFRKEGQNVTLSCEQNLNHDAMYWYRQDPGQGLRLIYYSQIVNDFQKGDIAEGYSVSREKKESFPLTVTSAQKNPTAFYLCASSRDGHNQPQHFGDGTRLSIL.